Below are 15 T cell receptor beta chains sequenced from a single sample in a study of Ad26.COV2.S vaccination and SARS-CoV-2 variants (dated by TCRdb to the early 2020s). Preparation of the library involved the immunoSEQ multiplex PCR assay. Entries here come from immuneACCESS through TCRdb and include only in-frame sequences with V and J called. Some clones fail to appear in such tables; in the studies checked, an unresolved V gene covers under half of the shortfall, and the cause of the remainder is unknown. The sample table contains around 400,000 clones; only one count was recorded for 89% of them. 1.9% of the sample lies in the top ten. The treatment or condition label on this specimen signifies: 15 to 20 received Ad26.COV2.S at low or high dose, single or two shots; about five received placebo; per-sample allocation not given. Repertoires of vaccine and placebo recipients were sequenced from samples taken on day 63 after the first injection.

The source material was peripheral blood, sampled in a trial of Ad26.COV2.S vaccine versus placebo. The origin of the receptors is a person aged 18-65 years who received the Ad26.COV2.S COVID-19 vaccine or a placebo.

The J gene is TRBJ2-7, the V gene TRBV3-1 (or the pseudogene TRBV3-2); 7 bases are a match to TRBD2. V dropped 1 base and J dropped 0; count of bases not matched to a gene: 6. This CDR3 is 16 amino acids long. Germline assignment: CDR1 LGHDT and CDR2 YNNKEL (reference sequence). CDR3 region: CASSQGHSGGSYEQYF. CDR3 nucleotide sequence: TGTGCCAGCAGCCAAGGGCACTCGGGGGGCTCCTACGAGCAGTACTTC.

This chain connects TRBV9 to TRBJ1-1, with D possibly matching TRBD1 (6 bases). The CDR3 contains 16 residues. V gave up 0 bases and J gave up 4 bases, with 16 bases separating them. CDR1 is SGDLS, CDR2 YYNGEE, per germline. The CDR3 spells CASSVAPRGGGTEAFF. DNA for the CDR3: TGTGCCAGCAGCGTAGCCCCACGGGGAGGGGGCACTGAAGCTTTCTTT.

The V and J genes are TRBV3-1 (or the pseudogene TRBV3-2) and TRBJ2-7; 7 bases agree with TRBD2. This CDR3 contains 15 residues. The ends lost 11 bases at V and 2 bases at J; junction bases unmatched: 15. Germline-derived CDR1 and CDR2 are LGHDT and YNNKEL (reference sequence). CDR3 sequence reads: CAQGDAGEPAYEQYF. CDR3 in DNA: TGTGCCCAAGGGGATGCGGGAGAGCCAGCCTACGAGCAGTACTTC.

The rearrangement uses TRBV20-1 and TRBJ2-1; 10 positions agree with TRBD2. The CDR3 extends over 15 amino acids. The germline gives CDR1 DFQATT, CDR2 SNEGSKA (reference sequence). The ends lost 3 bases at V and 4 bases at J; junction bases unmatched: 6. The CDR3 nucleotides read TGCAGTGCTAGTCCACTAGCGGGAAATTACAATGAGCAGTTCTTC. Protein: CSASPLAGNYNEQFF.

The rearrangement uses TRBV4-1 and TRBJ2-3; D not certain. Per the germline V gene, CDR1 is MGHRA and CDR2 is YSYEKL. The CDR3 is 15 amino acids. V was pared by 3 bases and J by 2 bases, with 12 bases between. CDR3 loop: CASSQPLLSTDTQYF. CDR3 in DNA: TGCGCCAGCAGCCAGCCCCTTCTGTCCACAGATACGCAGTATTTT.

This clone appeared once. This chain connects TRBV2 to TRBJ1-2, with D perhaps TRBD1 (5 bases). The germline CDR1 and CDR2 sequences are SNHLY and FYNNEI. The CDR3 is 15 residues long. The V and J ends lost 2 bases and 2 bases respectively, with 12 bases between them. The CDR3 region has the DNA TGTGCCAGCAGTGAACTGGGGACCTCAAACTATGGCTACACCTTC. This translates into CASSELGTSNYGYTF.

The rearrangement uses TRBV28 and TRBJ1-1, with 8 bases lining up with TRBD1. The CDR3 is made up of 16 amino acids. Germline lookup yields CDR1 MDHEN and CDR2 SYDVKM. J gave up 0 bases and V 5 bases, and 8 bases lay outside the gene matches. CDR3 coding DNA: TGTGCCAGCAGTGGGACAGGATGGAGCCTGAACACTGAAGCTTTCTTT. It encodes CASSGTGWSLNTEAFF.

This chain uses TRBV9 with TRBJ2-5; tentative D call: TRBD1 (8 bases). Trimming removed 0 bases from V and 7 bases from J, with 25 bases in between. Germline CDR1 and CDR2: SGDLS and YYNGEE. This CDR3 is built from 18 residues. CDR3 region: CASSVGRGAGGLAGTQYF. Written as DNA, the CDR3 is TGTGCCAGCAGCGTAGGCAGAGGGGCAGGGGGCTTAGCGGGGACCCAGTACTTC.

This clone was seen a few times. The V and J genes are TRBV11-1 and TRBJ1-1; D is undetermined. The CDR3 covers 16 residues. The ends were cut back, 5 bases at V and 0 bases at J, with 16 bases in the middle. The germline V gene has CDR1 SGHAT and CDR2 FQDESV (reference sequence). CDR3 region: CASSLQPLSMNTEAFF. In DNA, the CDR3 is TGTGCCAGCAGCCTACAGCCTCTTTCGATGAACACTGAAGCTTTCTTT.

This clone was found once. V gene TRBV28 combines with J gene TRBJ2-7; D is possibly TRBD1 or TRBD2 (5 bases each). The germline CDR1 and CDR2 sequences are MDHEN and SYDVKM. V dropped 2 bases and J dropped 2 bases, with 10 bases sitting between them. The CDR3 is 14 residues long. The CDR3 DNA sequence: TGTGCCAGCAGTTTACGCAGGGACCCCTACGAGCAGTACTTC. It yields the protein CASSLRRDPYEQYF.

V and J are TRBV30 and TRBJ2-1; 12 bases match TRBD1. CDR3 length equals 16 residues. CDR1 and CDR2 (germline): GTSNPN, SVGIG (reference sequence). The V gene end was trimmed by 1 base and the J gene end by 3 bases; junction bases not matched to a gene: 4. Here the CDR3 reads CAWSARDRGLYNEQFF. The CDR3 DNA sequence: TGTGCCTGGAGTGCTAGGGACAGGGGGCTCTACAATGAGCAGTTCTTC.

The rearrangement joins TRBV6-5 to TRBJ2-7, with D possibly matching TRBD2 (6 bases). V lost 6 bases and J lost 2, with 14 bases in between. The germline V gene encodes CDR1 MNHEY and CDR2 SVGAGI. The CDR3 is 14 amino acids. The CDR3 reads CASRARAGAYEQYF. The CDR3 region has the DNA TGTGCCAGCAGAGCTCGAGCGGGTGCCTACGAGCAGTACTTC.

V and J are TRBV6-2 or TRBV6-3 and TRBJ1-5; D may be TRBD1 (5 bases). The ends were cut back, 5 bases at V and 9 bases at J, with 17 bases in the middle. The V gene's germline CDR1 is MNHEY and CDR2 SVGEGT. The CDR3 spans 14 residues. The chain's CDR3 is CASSPLPTGAPQHF. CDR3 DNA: TGTGCCAGCAGTCCCCTACCCACAGGCGCGCCCCAGCATTTT.

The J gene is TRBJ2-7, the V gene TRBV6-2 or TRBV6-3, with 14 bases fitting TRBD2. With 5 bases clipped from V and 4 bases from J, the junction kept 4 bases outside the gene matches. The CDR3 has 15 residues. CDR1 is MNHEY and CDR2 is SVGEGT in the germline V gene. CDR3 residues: CASSQGLAGVYEQYF. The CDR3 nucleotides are TGTGCCAGCAGTCAGGGACTAGCGGGAGTTTACGAGCAGTACTTC.

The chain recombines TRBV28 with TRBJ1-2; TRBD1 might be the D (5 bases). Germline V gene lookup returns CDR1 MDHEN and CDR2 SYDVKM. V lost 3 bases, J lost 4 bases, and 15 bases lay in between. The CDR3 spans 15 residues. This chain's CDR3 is CASSLSTARGYGYTF. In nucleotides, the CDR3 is TGTGCCAGCAGTTTGTCGACAGCACGCGGCTATGGCTACACCTTC.